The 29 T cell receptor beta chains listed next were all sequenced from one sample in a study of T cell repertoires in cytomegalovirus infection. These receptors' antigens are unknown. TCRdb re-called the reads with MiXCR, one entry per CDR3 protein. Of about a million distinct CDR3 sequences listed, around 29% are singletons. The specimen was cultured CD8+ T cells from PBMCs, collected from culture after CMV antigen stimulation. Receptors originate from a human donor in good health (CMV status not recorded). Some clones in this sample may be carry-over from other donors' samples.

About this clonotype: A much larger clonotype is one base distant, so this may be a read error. The CDR3 DNA follows: TGTGCCAGCAGCTTAGGGCAGGTGGTGGGGATCACTGAAGCTTTCTTT. This gives the protein CASSLGQVVGITEAFF. The chain carries TRBV7-8 and TRBJ1-1; D gene unclear. Trimming cost V 1 base and J 4 bases, with 16 bases left between them. This CDR3 has 16 amino acids. CDR1 and CDR2 (germline): SGHVS, FQNEAQ.

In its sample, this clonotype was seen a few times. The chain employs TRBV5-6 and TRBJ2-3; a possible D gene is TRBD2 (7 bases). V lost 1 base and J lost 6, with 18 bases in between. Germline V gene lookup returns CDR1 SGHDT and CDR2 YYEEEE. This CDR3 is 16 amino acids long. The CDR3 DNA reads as TGTGCCAGCAGCTTGCGGGGGGACAACCGCGGGGATACGCAGTATTTT. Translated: CASSLRGDNRGDTQYF.

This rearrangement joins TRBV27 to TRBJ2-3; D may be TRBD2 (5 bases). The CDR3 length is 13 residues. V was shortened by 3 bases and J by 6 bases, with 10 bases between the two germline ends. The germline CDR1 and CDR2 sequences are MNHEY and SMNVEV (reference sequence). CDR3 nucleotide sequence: TGTGCCAGCAGTTTTGGGCCGGGGGATACGCAGTATTTT. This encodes CASSFGPGDTQYF.

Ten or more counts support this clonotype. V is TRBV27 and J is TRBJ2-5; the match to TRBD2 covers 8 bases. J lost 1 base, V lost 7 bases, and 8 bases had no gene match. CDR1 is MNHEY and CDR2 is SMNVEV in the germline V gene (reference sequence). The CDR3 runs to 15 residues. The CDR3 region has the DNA TGTGCCAGCACCCATAGCGGGGCGCTCCAAGAGACCCAGTACTTC. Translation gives CASTHSGALQETQYF.

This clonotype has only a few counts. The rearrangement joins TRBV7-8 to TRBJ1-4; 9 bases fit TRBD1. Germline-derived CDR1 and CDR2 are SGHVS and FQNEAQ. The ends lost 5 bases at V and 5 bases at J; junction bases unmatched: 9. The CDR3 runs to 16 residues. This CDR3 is CASSANLGTGNEKLFF. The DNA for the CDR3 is TGTGCCAGCAGCGCAAACCTCGGGACAGGGAATGAAAAACTGTTTTTT.

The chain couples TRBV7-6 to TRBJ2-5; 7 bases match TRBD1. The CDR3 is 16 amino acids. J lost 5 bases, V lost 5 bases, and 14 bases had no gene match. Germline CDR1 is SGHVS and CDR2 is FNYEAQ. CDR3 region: CASSRSAPSQGETQYF. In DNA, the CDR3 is TGTGCCAGCAGCCGATCTGCCCCCTCACAGGGGGAGACCCAGTACTTC.

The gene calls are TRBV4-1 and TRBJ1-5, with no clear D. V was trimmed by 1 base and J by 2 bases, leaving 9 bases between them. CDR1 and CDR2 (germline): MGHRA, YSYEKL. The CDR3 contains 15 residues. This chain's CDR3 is CASSQAGFGNQPQHF. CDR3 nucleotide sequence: TGCGCCAGCAGCCAAGCAGGTTTTGGCAATCAGCCCCAGCATTTT.

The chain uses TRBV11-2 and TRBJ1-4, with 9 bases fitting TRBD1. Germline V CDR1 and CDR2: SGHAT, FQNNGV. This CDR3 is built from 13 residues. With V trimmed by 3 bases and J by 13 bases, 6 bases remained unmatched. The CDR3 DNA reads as TGTGCCAGCAGCTTGGACAGGGGTTGGGGACTGTTTTTT. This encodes CASSLDRGWGLFF.

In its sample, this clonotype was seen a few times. The CDR3 spells CASDRAAYGYTF. In nucleotides, the CDR3 is TGTGCCTCCGACAGGGCCGCGTATGGCTACACCTTC. The rearrangement links TRBV7-2 to TRBJ1-2, with 7 bases lining up with TRBD1. V lost 11 bases, J lost 5 bases, and 8 bases stayed unmatched. CDR3 length: 12 amino acids. Germline assignment: CDR1 SGHTA and CDR2 FQGNSA.

The CDR3 is CSARDLMSGQGYEQYF. The CDR3 DNA follows: TGCAGTGCTAGAGATCTCATGTCAGGACAGGGCTACGAGCAGTACTTC. The chain is built from TRBV20-1 and TRBJ2-7; TRBD1 matches 8 bases. There are 16 residues in the CDR3. Trimming removed 0 bases from V and 3 bases from J; junction bases left unmatched: 10. Germline V CDR1 and CDR2: DFQATT, SNEGSKA (reference sequence).

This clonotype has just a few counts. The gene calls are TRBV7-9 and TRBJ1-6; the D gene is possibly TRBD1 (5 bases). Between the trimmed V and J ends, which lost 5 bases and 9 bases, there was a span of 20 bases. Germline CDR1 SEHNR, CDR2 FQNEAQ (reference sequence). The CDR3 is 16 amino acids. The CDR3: CASSPDGGSFGSPLHF. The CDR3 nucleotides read TGTGCCAGCAGCCCTGATGGGGGGTCCTTTGGTTCACCCCTCCACTTT.

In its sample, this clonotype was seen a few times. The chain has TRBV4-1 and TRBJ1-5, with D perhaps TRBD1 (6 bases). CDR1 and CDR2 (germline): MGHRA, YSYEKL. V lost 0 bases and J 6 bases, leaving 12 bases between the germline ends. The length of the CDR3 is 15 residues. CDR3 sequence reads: CASSQDQGYSQPQHF. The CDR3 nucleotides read TGCGCCAGCAGCCAAGATCAGGGGTACAGTCAGCCCCAGCATTTT.

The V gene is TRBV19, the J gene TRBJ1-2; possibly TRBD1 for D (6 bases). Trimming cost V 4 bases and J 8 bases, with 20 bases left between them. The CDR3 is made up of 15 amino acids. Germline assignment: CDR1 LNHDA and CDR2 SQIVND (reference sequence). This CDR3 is CASSTDSRLWLGYTF. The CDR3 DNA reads TGTGCCAGTAGTACGGACAGTAGATTATGGCTGGGCTACACCTTC.

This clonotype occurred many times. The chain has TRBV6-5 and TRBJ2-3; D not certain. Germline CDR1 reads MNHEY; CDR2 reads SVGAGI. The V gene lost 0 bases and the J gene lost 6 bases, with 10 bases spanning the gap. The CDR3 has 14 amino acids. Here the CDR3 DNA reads TGTGCCAGCAGTTACTCAAGCGCGGTGGATACGCAGTATTTT. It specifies CASSYSSAVDTQYF.

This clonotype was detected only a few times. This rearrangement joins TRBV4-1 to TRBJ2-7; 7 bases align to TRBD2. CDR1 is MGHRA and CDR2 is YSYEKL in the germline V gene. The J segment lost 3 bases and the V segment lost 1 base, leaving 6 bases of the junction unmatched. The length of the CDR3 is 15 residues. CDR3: CASSQGPAGFYEQYF. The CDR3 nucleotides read TGCGCCAGCAGCCAAGGGCCAGCGGGGTTCTACGAGCAGTACTTC.

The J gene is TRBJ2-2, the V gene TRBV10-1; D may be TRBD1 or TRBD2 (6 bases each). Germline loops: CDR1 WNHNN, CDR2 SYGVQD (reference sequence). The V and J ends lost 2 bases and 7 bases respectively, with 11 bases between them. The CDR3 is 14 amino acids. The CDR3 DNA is TGCGCCAGCAGTGAGAGGGGGGAAGGCGGGGAGCTGTTTTTT. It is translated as CASSERGEGGELFF.

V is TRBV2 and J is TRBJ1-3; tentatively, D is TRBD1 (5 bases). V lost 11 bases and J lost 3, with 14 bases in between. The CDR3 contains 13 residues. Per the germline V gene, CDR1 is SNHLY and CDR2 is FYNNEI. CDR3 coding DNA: TGTGCCCTTCCCGGGACGCGTGGAAACACCATATATTTT. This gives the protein CALPGTRGNTIYF.

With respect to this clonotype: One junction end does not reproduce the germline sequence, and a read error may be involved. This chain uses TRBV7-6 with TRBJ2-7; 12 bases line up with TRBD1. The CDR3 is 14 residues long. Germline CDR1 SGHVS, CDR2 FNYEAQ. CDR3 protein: CANSEGQGADEQYF. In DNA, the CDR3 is TGTGCCAACAGCGAGGGACAGGGGGCTGACGAGCAGTACTTC.

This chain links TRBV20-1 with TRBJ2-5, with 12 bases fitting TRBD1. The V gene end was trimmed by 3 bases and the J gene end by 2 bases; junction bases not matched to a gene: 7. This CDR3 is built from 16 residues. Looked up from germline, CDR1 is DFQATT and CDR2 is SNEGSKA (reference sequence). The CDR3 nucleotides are TGCAGTGCTAGTAAAGGGGACAGGGGGCCACAAGAGACCCAGTACTTC. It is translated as CSASKGDRGPQETQYF.

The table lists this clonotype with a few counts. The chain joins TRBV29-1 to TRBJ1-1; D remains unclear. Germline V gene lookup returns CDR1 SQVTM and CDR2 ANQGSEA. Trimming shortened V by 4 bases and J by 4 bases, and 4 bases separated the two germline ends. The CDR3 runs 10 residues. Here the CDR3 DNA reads TGCAGCGTTGCGGGCACTGAAGCTTTCTTT. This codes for CSVAGTEAFF.

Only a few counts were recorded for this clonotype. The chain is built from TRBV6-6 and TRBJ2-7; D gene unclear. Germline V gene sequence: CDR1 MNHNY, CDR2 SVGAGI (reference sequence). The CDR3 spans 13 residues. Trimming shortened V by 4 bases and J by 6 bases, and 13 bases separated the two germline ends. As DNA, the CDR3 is TGTGCCAGCAGTTCCTCTAGATTCCGCGAGCAGTACGTC. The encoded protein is CASSSSRFREQYV.

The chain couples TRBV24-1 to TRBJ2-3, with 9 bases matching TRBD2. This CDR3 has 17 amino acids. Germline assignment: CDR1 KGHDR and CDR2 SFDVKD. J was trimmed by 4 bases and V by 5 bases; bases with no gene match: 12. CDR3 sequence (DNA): TGTGCCACCAGTGGGGTCGGTCATAGCGGGGGATCAGATACGCAGTATTTT. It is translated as CATSGVGHSGGSDTQYF.

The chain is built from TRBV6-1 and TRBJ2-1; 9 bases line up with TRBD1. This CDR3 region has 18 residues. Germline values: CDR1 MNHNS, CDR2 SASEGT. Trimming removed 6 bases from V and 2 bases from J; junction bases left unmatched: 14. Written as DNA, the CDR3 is TGTGCCAGCAGCTATCGGGACAGGGCGCCTTCCGCCTACAATGAGCAGTTCTTC. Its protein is CASSYRDRAPSAYNEQFF.

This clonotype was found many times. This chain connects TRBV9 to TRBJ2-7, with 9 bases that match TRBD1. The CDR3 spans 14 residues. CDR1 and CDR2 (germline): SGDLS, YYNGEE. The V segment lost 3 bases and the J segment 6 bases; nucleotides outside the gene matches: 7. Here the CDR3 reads CASSARDRATEQYV. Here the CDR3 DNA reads TGTGCCAGCAGCGCCCGGGACAGGGCGACCGAGCAGTACGTC.

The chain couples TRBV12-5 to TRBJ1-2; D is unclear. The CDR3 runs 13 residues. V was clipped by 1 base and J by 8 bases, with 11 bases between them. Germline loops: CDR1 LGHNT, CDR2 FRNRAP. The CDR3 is CASGLAAVGGYTF. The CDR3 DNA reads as TGTGCTAGTGGTTTGGCGGCCGTCGGGGGCTACACCTTC. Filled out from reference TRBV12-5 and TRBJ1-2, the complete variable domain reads DARVTQTPRHKVTEMGQEVTMRCQPILGHNTVFWYRQTMMQGLELLAYFRNRAPLDDSGMPKDRFSAEMPDATLATLKIQPSEPRDSAVYFCASGLAAVGGYTFGSGTRLTVV.

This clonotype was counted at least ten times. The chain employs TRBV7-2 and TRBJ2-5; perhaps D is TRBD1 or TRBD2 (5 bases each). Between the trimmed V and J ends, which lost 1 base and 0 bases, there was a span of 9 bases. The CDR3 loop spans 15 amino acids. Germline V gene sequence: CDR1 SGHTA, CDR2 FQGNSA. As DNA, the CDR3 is TGTGCCAGCAGCTTAGTGGGGACGTACCAAGAGACCCAGTACTTC. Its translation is CASSLVGTYQETQYF.

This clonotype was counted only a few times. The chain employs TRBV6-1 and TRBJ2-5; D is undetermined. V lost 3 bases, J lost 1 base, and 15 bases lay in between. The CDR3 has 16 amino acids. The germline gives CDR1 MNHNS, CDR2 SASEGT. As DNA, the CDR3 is TGTGCCAGCAGTGATTACCCGGTCCCGTCCCAAGAGACCCAGTACTTC. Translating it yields CASSDYPVPSQETQYF.

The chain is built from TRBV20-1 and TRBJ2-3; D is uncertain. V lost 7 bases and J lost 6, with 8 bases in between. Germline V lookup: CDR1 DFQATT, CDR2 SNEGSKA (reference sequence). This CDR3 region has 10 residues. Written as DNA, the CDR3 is TGCAGTGTTATACGGGATACGCAGTATTTT. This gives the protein CSVIRDTQYF.

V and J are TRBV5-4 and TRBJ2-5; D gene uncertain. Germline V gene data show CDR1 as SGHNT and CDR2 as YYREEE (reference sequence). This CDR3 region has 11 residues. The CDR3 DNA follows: TGTGCGACCTGGACGGACGAGACCCAGTACTTC. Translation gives CATWTDETQYF. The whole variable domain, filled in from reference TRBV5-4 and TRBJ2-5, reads ETGVTQSPTHLIKTRGQQVTLRCSSQSGHNTVSWYQQALGQGPQFIFQYYREEENGRGNFPPRFSGLQFPNYSSELNVNALELDDSALYLCATWTDETQYFGPGTRLLVL.